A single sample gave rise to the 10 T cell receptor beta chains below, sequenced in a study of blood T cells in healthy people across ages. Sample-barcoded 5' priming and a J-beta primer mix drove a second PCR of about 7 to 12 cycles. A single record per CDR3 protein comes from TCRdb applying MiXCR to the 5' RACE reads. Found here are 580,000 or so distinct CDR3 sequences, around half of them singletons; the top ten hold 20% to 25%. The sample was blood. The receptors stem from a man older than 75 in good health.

For the CDR3, the DNA is TGTGCCAGCAGTCGGGCAGCCTCAAGTCACTATGGCTACACCTTC. This gives the protein CASSRAASSHYGYTF. V and J are TRBV12-3 or TRBV12-4 and TRBJ1-2; D not certain. Trimming shortened V by 5 bases and J by 3 bases, and 16 bases separated the two germline ends. The CDR3 extends over 15 amino acids.

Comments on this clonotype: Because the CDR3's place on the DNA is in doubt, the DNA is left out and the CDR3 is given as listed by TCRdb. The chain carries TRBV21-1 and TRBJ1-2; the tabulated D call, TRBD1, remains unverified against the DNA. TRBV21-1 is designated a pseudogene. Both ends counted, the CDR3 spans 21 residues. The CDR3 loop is CASHIASYPFGTGIDLCCYTF.

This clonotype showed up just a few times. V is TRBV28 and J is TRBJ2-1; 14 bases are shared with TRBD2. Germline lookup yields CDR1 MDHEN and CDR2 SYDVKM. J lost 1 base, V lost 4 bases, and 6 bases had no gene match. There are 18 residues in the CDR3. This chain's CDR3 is CASSSGTSGRGSYNEQFF. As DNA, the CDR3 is TGTGCCAGCAGTTCCGGGACTAGCGGGAGAGGGTCCTACAATGAGCAGTTCTTC.

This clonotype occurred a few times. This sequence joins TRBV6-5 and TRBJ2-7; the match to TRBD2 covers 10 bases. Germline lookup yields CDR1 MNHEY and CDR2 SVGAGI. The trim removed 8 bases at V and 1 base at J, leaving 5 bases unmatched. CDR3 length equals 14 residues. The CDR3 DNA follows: TGTGCCAGCGAAAAGCGGGGGGGATCCTACGAGCAGTACTTC. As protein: CASEKRGGSYEQYF.

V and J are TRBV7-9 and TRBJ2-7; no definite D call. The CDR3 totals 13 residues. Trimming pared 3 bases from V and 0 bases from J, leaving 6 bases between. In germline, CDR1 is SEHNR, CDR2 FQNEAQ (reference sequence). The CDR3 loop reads CASSFPGSYEQYF. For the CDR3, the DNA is TGTGCCAGCAGCTTCCCGGGCTCCTACGAGCAGTACTTC.

CDR3 DNA: TGTGCCAGCAGTCGGGAGGGCCTTGAAGTAAATGAGCAGTTCTTC. This sequence encodes CASSREGLEVNEQFF. The chain employs TRBV12-3 or TRBV12-4 and TRBJ2-1, with 8 bases fitting TRBD2. The V and J ends lost 5 bases and 7 bases, in that order; junction bases with no gene match: 10. The CDR3 loop spans 15 amino acids.

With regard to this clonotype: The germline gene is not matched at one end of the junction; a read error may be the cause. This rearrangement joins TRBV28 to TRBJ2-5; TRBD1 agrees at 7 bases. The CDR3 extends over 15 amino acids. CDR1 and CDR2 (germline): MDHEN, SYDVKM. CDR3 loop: CASRRGGAGQETRYF. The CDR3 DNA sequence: TGTGCCAGCAGACGAGGGGGCGCGGGTCAGGAGACCCGGTACTTC.

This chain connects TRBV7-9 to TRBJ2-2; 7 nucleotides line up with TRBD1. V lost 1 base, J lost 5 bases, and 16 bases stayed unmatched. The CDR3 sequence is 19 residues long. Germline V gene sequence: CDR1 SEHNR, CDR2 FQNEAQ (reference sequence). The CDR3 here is CASSLVPLSGTVWTGELFF. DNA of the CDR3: TGTGCCAGCAGCTTAGTACCCCTAAGTGGGACAGTCTGGACCGGGGAGCTGTTTTTT.

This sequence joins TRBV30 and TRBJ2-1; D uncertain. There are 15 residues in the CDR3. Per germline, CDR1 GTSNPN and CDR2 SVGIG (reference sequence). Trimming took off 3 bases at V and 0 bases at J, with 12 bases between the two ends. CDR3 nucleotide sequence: TGTGCCTGGAGCGTCCTTGCCAGCTCCTACAATGAGCAGTTCTTC. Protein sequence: CAWSVLASSYNEQFF.

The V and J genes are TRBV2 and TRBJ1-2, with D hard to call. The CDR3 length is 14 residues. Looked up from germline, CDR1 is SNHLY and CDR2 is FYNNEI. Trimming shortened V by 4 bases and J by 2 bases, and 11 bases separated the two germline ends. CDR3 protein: CASSVVGSNYGYTF. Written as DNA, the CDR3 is TGTGCCAGCAGTGTAGTAGGTTCCAACTATGGCTACACCTTC. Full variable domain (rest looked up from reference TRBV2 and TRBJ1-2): EPEVTQTPSHQVTQMGQEVILRCVPISNHLYFYWYRQILGQKVEFLVSFYNNEISEKSEIFDDQFSVERPDGSNFTLKIRSTKLEDSAMYFCASSVVGSNYGYTFGSGTRLTVV.